The rows below give T cell receptor beta chains drawn from one sample of a study of blood T cells in healthy people across ages. TCRdb ran MiXCR on the 5' RACE reads and lists one entry per CDR3 protein. The sample comprises around 900,000 distinct CDR3 sequences, under 35% of which are singletons, and roughly 17% rests with the top ten. Sequencing was performed on blood. The source of these receptors is a woman of 80 years or more in good health. CDR3s include the opening cysteine and the closing phenylalanine or tryptophan. Fields, in order: CDR3 protein, V gene, D gene. A D gene is named only where the DNA matches it firmly.

CDR3aa: CASSQDRGYYGYTF
v_gene: TRBV4-3
d_gene: NA

CDR3aa: CAIRGRLENTEAFF
v_gene: TRBV10-3
d_gene: NA

CDR3aa: CASSSTAANLKLFF
v_gene: TRBV6-5
d_gene: NA

CDR3aa: CASSESSGGDNEQFF
v_gene: TRBV2
d_gene: NA

CDR3aa: CSARDIRNQETQYF
v_gene: TRBV20-1
d_gene: NA

CDR3aa: CSARTGGHYGYTF
v_gene: TRBV20-1
d_gene: TRBD1

CDR3aa: CASSLDTLYGYTF
v_gene: TRBV5-1
d_gene: NA

CDR3aa: CASSPTRWSTDTQYF
v_gene: TRBV12-3/TRBV12-4
d_gene: NA

CDR3aa: CASILDGTGNNEQFF
v_gene: TRBV11-3
d_gene: TRBD1

CDR3aa: CAIRDSLNTEAFF
v_gene: TRBV27
d_gene: TRBD1

CDR3aa: CASSPIPGQGANEQFF
v_gene: TRBV4-3
d_gene: TRBD1

CDR3aa: CSARQPGTGNQPQHF
v_gene: TRBV20-1
d_gene: TRBD1

CDR3aa: CASSQDLTGSEQYF
v_gene: TRBV4-3
d_gene: NA

CDR3aa: CASSYPSQGRGASYNEQFF
v_gene: TRBV6-2/TRBV6-3
d_gene: NA

CDR3aa: CASSEYTPTGRPLVGTQYF
v_gene: TRBV25-1
d_gene: NA

CDR3aa: CAISDRGQGKSGERFF
v_gene: TRBV10-3
d_gene: TRBD1

CDR3aa: CARRDRVTGYTF
v_gene: TRBV30
d_gene: TRBD1

CDR3aa: CASSFGPDNEQFF
v_gene: TRBV11-1
d_gene: NA

CDR3aa: CSARGLAGGQDTQYF
v_gene: TRBV20-1
d_gene: TRBD2

CDR3aa: CASSWGGSEEQYF
v_gene: TRBV27
d_gene: TRBD2

CDR3aa: CASSSGQGNIYTSTDTQYF
v_gene: TRBV7-9
d_gene: TRBD1

CDR3aa: CASRHTGSDYGYTF
v_gene: TRBV6-1
d_gene: NA